This passage covers 26 T cell receptor beta chains from one sample sequenced in a study of T cell clusters in autoimmune cytopenias. Multiplex touch-down PCR amplified TRB using TRB-A and TRB-B pools in one tube. Following a re-call of the multiplex PCR reads, TCRdb has one entry per CDR3 protein and lacks DNA. In all, the sample yields about 7,000 distinct CDR3 sequences. Each sample's input was around 250 ng genomic DNA, roughly 40,000 genome equivalents. The data also belong to a second study, concerning T cell repertoires in aging, cancer and after chemotherapy.

Sequencing was carried out using peripheral blood. Receptor source: a human donor in good health.

The rearrangement joins TRBV6-6 to TRBJ2-7; the D gene TCRdb calls, TRBD2, cannot be checked with no DNA. The CDR3 has 16 residues. CDR1 is MNHNY and CDR2 is SVGAGI in the germline V gene (reference sequence). Here the CDR3 reads CASRLAGLADPREQYF.

This chain connects TRBV6-1 to TRBJ1-5. Germline CDR1 and CDR2: MNHNS and SASEGT. CDR3 length: 15 residues. CDR3 sequence reads: CATRGGPYSNQPQHF.

By frequency, this clonotype is medium-sized (0.01 to 0.1%). This rearrangement joins TRBV27 to TRBJ1-2. Germline lookup yields CDR1 MNHEY and CDR2 SMNVEV (reference sequence). The CDR3 has 14 residues. CDR3 residues: CASKSGSGYYGYTF.

This clonotype is medium-sized by frequency. This rearrangement joins TRBV6-2 or TRBV6-3 to TRBJ2-3; TCRdb's D call, TRBD1, is unchecked because there is no DNA. Germline V CDR1 and CDR2: MNHEY, SVGEGT. CDR3 length: 14 residues. The CDR3 loop reads CASSYDRGADTQYF.

V and J are TRBV5-5 and TRBJ1-2. The CDR3 spans 13 residues. Germline-derived CDR1 and CDR2 are SGHKS and YYEKEE (reference sequence). The CDR3 reads CASRKDLNYGYTF. The whole variable domain, filled in from reference TRBV5-5 and TRBJ1-2, reads DAGVTQSPTHLIKTRGQQVTLRCSPISGHKSVSWYQQVLGQGPQFIFQYYEKEERGRGNFPDRFSARQFPNYSSELNVNALLLGDSALYLCASRKDLNYGYTFGSGTRLTVV.

This CDR3 is CASRVGTSSYEQYF. The chain links TRBV19 to TRBJ2-7; TCRdb outputs TRBD1, but without DNA this stays unchecked. In germline, CDR1 is LNHDA, CDR2 SQIVND (reference sequence). CDR3 length: 14 residues.

This clonotype shows up as medium-sized (0.01 to 0.1%) by frequency. This chain joins TRBV18 and TRBJ1-4. Germline loops: CDR1 KGHSH, CDR2 LQKENI. The CDR3 has 16 residues. This chain's CDR3 is CASSPPRGRTNEKLFF. The complete variable domain, with remaining parts taken from reference TRBV18 and TRBJ1-4, reads NAGVMQNPRHLVRRRGQEARLRCSPMKGHSHVYWYRQLPEEGLKFMVYLQKENIIDESGMPKERFSAEFPKEGPSILRIQQVVRGDSAAYFCASSPPRGRTNEKLFFGSGTQLSVL.

By frequency, this clonotype is medium-sized. V gene TRBV5-4 combines with J gene TRBJ2-5; TCRdb proposes TRBD1, but this gene call is untestable without DNA. Germline V gene data show CDR1 as SGHNT and CDR2 as YYREEE (reference sequence). There are 13 residues in the CDR3. CDR3 protein: CASKLEVAETQYF.

The chain combines TRBV5-6 with TRBJ1-4; without DNA, the TCRdb call of TRBD1 cannot be checked. Germline CDR1 reads SGHDT; CDR2 reads YYEEEE. The CDR3 runs to 18 residues. The CDR3 reads CASSFTGQGWGADEKLFF.

This clonotype is identified as medium-sized from frequency. The CDR3 spells CASSLGGTGSPLHF. The gene calls are TRBV5-6 and TRBJ1-6; the TRBD1 assignment by TCRdb is unverifiable without DNA. Germline-derived CDR1 and CDR2 are SGHDT and YYEEEE. CDR3 length equals 14 residues.

This clonotype registers medium-sized (0.01 to 0.1%) by frequency. The rearrangement joins TRBV19 to TRBJ2-5. The CDR3 contains 15 residues. Germline V lookup: CDR1 LNHDA, CDR2 SQIVND (reference sequence). The CDR3 reads CASSKGSPRRETQYF.

This CDR3 is CASMVSGSVTGELFF. V usage is TRBV6-5 and J usage is TRBJ2-2; TCRdb selects TRBD2, and the lack of DNA leaves this call unchecked. The CDR3 extends over 15 amino acids. Germline CDR1 and CDR2: MNHEY and SVGAGI.

This clonotype is labeled medium-sized based on frequency. The chain recombines TRBV18 with TRBJ1-2; TCRdb lists TRBD1, though no DNA is available to test this call. This CDR3 is built from 14 residues. Germline V gives CDR1 KGHSH, CDR2 LQKENI. CDR3 sequence: CASSPSPGDYGYTF.

This clonotype is identified as medium-sized from frequency. V and J are TRBV6-2 or TRBV6-3 and TRBJ2-2; TCRdb selects TRBD1, and the lack of DNA leaves this call unchecked. The CDR3 is 15 amino acids. Germline V gene data show CDR1 as MNHEY and CDR2 as SVGEGT. CDR3 in amino acids: CASSQIPGGTGELFF.

The V call is TRBV7-2, the J call TRBJ2-1; TCRdb's assignment of TRBD2 cannot be checked, as there is no DNA. Looked up from germline, CDR1 is SGHTA and CDR2 is FQGNSA. The CDR3 has 14 residues. CDR3 region: CASSRDSNPNEQFF.

V and J are TRBV21-1 and TRBJ2-1; as DNA is missing, the TRBD2 call by TCRdb cannot be tested. TRBV21-1 is deemed a pseudogene. This CDR3 comprises 17 residues. The CDR3 sequence: CASSKELGLGGDNEQFF.

The chain carries TRBV12-3 or TRBV12-4 and TRBJ2-3; the TRBD1 assignment by TCRdb is unverifiable without DNA. This CDR3 is built from 18 residues. Here the CDR3 reads CASSPYTPAGARTDTQYF.

This clonotype is classed as medium-sized by frequency. The CDR3 loop is CASSYSVRDSTSYEQYF. The chain links TRBV6-2 or TRBV6-3 to TRBJ2-7; the TRBD1 assignment by TCRdb is unverifiable without DNA. The CDR3 is made up of 17 amino acids. Germline V gene data show CDR1 as MNHEY and CDR2 as SVGEGT.

According to its frequency, this clonotype is medium-sized. The chain employs TRBV5-4 and TRBJ2-7. Germline V lookup: CDR1 SGHNT, CDR2 YYREEE (reference sequence). The CDR3 contains 13 residues. The CDR3 loop is CASSSDGLYEQYF.

This clonotype is labeled medium-sized based on frequency. The chain couples TRBV15 to TRBJ2-7; with no DNA, the TCRdb D assignment of TRBD1 cannot be verified. The V gene's germline CDR1 is LNHNV and CDR2 YYDKDF (reference sequence). The CDR3 has 16 amino acids. The CDR3 loop is CATSRDYDTGGGEQYF.

The gene calls are TRBV12-3 or TRBV12-4 and TRBJ2-5; TCRdb picks TRBD1, but there is no DNA to check that call. The CDR3 spans 15 residues. CDR3 residues: CASSNWIQGAETQYF.

The chain is built from TRBV12-3 or TRBV12-4 and TRBJ2-3; TCRdb calls TRBD2, which cannot be checked without DNA. CDR3 length: 18 residues. The chain's CDR3 is CASSAHGASGPLTDTQYF.

V gene TRBV18 combines with J gene TRBJ1-1; TCRdb indicates TRBD1, and absent DNA this call remains unverified. The CDR3 totals 16 residues. Germline assignment: CDR1 KGHSH and CDR2 LQKENI. The CDR3 region is CASSPGGQFGNTEAFF.

Measured by frequency, this clonotype is medium-sized. V usage is TRBV12-3 or TRBV12-4 and J usage is TRBJ2-2; TCRdb gives TRBD1 as the D gene, but with no DNA this cannot be confirmed. The CDR3 length is 15 residues. The CDR3 region is CASRPTDGRTGELFF.

Judged by frequency, this clonotype is medium-sized (0.01 to 0.1%). The chain couples TRBV19 to TRBJ2-7. The CDR3 is 15 residues long. Per germline, CDR1 LNHDA and CDR2 SQIVND (reference sequence). This chain's CDR3 is CASSIIWVVAYEQYF.

In terms of frequency, this clonotype is medium-sized (0.01 to 0.1%). The rearrangement links TRBV5-6 to TRBJ2-7; TCRdb's D call, TRBD1, is unchecked because there is no DNA. The length of the CDR3 is 12 residues. The V gene's germline CDR1 is SGHDT and CDR2 YYEEEE. CDR3 amino acids: CASSFQGYEQYF.